A single sample is the source of the 22 T cell receptor beta chains below, sequenced in a study of blood T cell repertoires in COVID-19. This table comes from immunoSEQ multiplex PCR, and its TCRdb copy is limited to in-frame clones, with some not included. The sample records approximately 230,000 clones, 85% to 90% being singletons. The sample consisted of PBMCs or T cells enriched from blood (not recorded which). These receptors originate from a woman aged 30 to 39 who had recovered from COVID-19.

The chain employs TRBV19 and TRBJ2-7, with a weak D call TRBD1 (5 bases). This CDR3 is built from 12 residues. V lost 5 bases and J lost 6, with 11 bases in between. Germline V gene data show CDR1 as LNHDA and CDR2 as SQIVND (reference sequence). CDR3 coding DNA: TGTGCCAGTAGTGTCCTCGACAGCGAGCAGTACTTC. Protein sequence: CASSVLDSEQYF.

The chain recombines TRBV28 with TRBJ1-3; 7 bases are a match to TRBD1. This CDR3 is built from 18 residues. Germline trimming cut 3 bases from V and 0 bases from J; bases unmatched to any gene: 11. Per the germline V gene, CDR1 is MDHEN and CDR2 is SYDVKM. CDR3 DNA: TGTGCCAGCAGTTTTGATCCTACGGGGGACAGCTCTGGAAACACCATATATTTT. Translated: CASSFDPTGDSSGNTIYF.

V is TRBV3-1 (or the pseudogene TRBV3-2) and J is TRBJ2-7; D remains unclear. This CDR3 is built from 15 residues. V was shortened by 4 bases and J by 4 bases, with 17 bases between the two germline ends. Per germline, CDR1 LGHDT and CDR2 YNNKEL (reference sequence). The DNA for the CDR3 is TGTGCCAGCAGCCCCAGACATTCAAGCAAATACGAGCAGTACTTC. Encoded protein: CASSPRHSSKYEQYF.

The table lists this clone with a few counts. CDR3 residues: CASSLLTSGNDEQFF. The CDR3 bases are TGTGCCAGCAGTCTCCTGACTAGCGGGAACGATGAGCAGTTCTTC. This sequence joins TRBV28 and TRBJ2-1; 11 nucleotides line up with TRBD2. The CDR3 totals 15 residues. Germline V gives CDR1 MDHEN, CDR2 SYDVKM. The V gene end was trimmed by 5 bases and the J gene end by 8 bases; junction bases not matched to a gene: 8.

Remarks on this clone: A much larger clone is a single base away; this may be a read error. The rearrangement links TRBV9 to TRBJ1-2; 9 nucleotides agree with TRBD1. With 4 bases clipped from V and 6 bases from J, the junction kept 1 base outside the gene matches. The CDR3 sequence is 12 residues long. CDR1 and CDR2 from the germline V gene are SGDLS and YYNGEE. CDR3 residues: CASSRDRDGYTF. CDR3 bases: TGTGCCAGCAGCCGGGACAGGGATGGCTACACCTTC.

Comment on this clone: Mismatch with germline at one junction end may stem from a read error. V gene TRBV7-3 combines with J gene TRBJ2-2; TRBD2 matches 10 bases. In germline, CDR1 is SGHTA, CDR2 FQGTGA. This CDR3 is 17 amino acids long. In nucleotides, the CDR3 is TGTGCCAGCAGCCTAACTAGCGGGATAGGCAACACCGGGGAGCTGTTTTTT. Encoded protein: CASSLTSGIGNTGELFF. The variable domain in full, with the rest retrieved from reference TRBV7-3 and TRBJ2-2, is GAGVSQTPSNKVTEKGKYVELRCDPISGHTALYWYRQSLGQGPEFLIYFQGTGAADDSGLPNDRFFAVRPEGSVSTLKIQRTERGDSAVYLCASSLTSGIGNTGELFFGEGSRLTVL.

The chain couples TRBV19 to TRBJ1-2, with D unclear. Trimming pared 5 bases from V and 0 bases from J, leaving 13 bases between. CDR3 length equals 15 residues. The V gene's germline CDR1 is LNHDA and CDR2 SQIVND (reference sequence). CDR3 bases: TGTGCCAGTAGTGTTAACCGGGGTCCTAACTATGGCTACACCTTC. Its protein product is CASSVNRGPNYGYTF.

The rearrangement links TRBV7-9 to TRBJ2-3, with D tentatively TRBD2 (5 bases). CDR1 and CDR2 from the germline V gene are SEHNR and FQNEAQ (reference sequence). The V gene lost 4 bases and the J gene lost 3 bases, with 17 bases spanning the gap. The CDR3 is 16 amino acids. The DNA of the CDR3 is TGTGCCAGCAGCTCGCCTAGGCGGGTGGGTACAGATACGCAGTATTTT. Translated, it gives CASSSPRRVGTDTQYF.

J is TRBJ2-1 and V is TRBV7-9; D is ambiguous. Germline lookup yields CDR1 SEHNR and CDR2 FQNEAQ (reference sequence). CDR3 length: 12 amino acids. V shed 3 bases and J shed 4 bases, with 4 bases lying between them. DNA of the CDR3: TGTGCCAGCAGCTTTAGATACAATGAGCAGTTCTTC. This gives the protein CASSFRYNEQFF.

Only a few counts were recorded for this clone. The rearrangement joins TRBV4-1 to TRBJ1-2; the D gene is possibly TRBD1 (5 bases). The CDR3 spans 16 residues. V gave up 0 bases and J gave up 6 bases, with 17 bases separating them. The germline V gene has CDR1 MGHRA and CDR2 YSYEKL. The CDR3 DNA is TGCGCCAGCAGCCAAGATACGGGGGGGTCTTTTGATGGCTACACCTTC. Translating it yields CASSQDTGGSFDGYTF.

This rearrangement joins TRBV19 to TRBJ1-1; TRBD1 agrees at 10 bases. Germline loops: CDR1 LNHDA, CDR2 SQIVND (reference sequence). The junction had 6 bases not matched to a gene; V was cut back by 7 bases and J by 1 base. The CDR3 has 15 residues. CDR3 DNA: TGTGCCAGTATTCCGGGACAGGGGTCGAACACTGAAGCTTTCTTT. It translates to CASIPGQGSNTEAFF.

This clone was seen only once. The gene calls are TRBV5-1 and TRBJ1-6; the D is unclear. The CDR3 is made up of 15 amino acids. The germline V gene has CDR1 SGHRS and CDR2 YFSETQ. The V end was cut by 0 bases, the J end by 6 bases, with 10 bases between. The CDR3 sequence: CASSLDRQINSPLHF. The CDR3 DNA reads TGCGCCAGCAGCTTGGATCGTCAGATTAATTCACCCCTCCACTTT.

The chain couples TRBV28 to TRBJ2-7, with 8 nucleotides matching TRBD1. After removal of 3 bases from V and 5 bases from J, the junction contained 12 bases not matched to a gene. The CDR3 covers 16 residues. Germline V gene sequence: CDR1 MDHEN, CDR2 SYDVKM. CDR3 loop: CASSFRRRQGQDEQYF. The CDR3 nucleotides read TGTGCCAGCAGTTTTAGGCGTCGGCAGGGACAGGACGAGCAGTACTTC. The full variable domain, rest sourced from reference TRBV28 and TRBJ2-7, is DVKVTQSSRYLVKRTGEKVFLECVQDMDHENMFWYRQDPGLGLRLIYFSYDVKMKEKGDIPEGYSVSREKKERFSLILESASTNQTSMYLCASSFRRRQGQDEQYFGPGTRLTVT.

CDR3 in amino acids: CASSPRRGSVGNTIYF. As DNA, the CDR3 is TGTGCCAGCAGCCCACGACGGGGAAGTGTTGGAAACACCATATATTTT. The chain uses TRBV14 and TRBJ1-3; D is uncertain. The germline gives CDR1 SGHDN, CDR2 FVKESK. This CDR3 region has 16 residues. Between the trimmed V and J ends, which lost 4 bases and 3 bases, there was a span of 16 bases.

The CDR3 DNA reads TGTGCCAGCAGCTTAAACGGGGTTGGTCAGCCCCAGCATTTT. Translating gives CASSLNGVGQPQHF. The V gene is TRBV7-2, the J gene TRBJ1-5; D not certain. Trimming took off 2 bases at V and 6 bases at J, with 11 bases between the two ends. This CDR3 contains 14 residues. Germline V gene data show CDR1 as SGHTA and CDR2 as FQGNSA.

This chain joins TRBV9 and TRBJ2-3; 9 bases are shared with TRBD2. J gave up 0 bases and V 0 bases, and 11 bases lay outside the gene matches. This CDR3 is 19 amino acids long. Germline-derived CDR1 and CDR2 are SGDLS and YYNGEE. The CDR3 sequence: CASSVGPAGGRISTDTQYF. DNA for the CDR3: TGTGCCAGCAGCGTAGGTCCAGCGGGAGGCAGGATTAGCACAGATACGCAGTATTTT. The variable domain in full, completed from reference TRBV9 and TRBJ2-3, reads DSGVTQTPKHLITATGQRVTLRCSPRSGDLSVYWYQQSLDQGLQFLIQYYNGEERAKGNILERFSAQQFPDLHSELNLSSLELGDSALYFCASSVGPAGGRISTDTQYFGPGTRLTVL.

The gene calls are TRBV10-3 and TRBJ2-3, with 10 bases lining up with TRBD2. After removal of 0 bases from V and 1 base from J, the junction contained 1 base not matched to a gene. Looked up from germline, CDR1 is ENHRY and CDR2 is SYGVKD. The CDR3 is made up of 16 amino acids. The CDR3 here is CAISESLAGGTDTQYF. CDR3 coding DNA: TGTGCCATCAGTGAGTCGCTAGCGGGGGGCACAGATACGCAGTATTTT.

This chain connects TRBV10-3 to TRBJ1-1; D gene uncertain. The CDR3 is 16 amino acids. Per germline, CDR1 ENHRY and CDR2 SYGVKD. V lost 0 bases and J lost 0, with 11 bases in between. CDR3 loop: CAISESNPTVNTEAFF. The CDR3 region has the DNA TGTGCCATCAGTGAGTCGAACCCCACAGTGAACACTGAAGCTTTCTTT.

The V call is TRBV11-2, the J call TRBJ2-1; 7 nucleotides align to TRBD1. This CDR3 contains 16 residues. Germline V gene sequence: CDR1 SGHAT, CDR2 FQNNGV. Trimming at V came to 5 bases and at J to 0 bases, leaving 7 bases not matched to a gene. CDR3: CASSLRRDSSYNEQFF. Written as DNA, the CDR3 is TGTGCCAGCAGCCTCCGTAGGGACAGCTCCTACAATGAGCAGTTCTTC.

The chain carries TRBV11-1 and TRBJ1-3; D unresolved. Germline V gene data show CDR1 as SGHAT and CDR2 as FQDESV (reference sequence). V was cut by 5 bases and J by 0 bases, with 14 bases left in between. CDR3 length equals 16 residues. The DNA of the CDR3 is TGTGCCAGCAGCCCACTGGACGGAGGCTCTGGAAACACCATATATTTT. Its protein is CASSPLDGGSGNTIYF.

V gene TRBV28 combines with J gene TRBJ1-1, with D maybe TRBD1 (6 bases). The length of the CDR3 is 12 residues. The V end lost 6 bases, the J end lost 8 bases, and 13 bases lay between the germline ends. Germline-derived CDR1 and CDR2 are MDHEN and SYDVKM. CDR3 DNA: TGTGCCAGCAGCCTAGCAAGGGGGGAAGCTTTCTTT. Translated: CASSLARGEAFF.

CDR3 sequence: CASSTGGHYGNTIYF. Written as DNA, the CDR3 is TGTGCCAGTAGTACAGGGGGCCACTACGGAAACACCATATATTTT. J is TRBJ1-3 and V is TRBV19; 8 nucleotides agree with TRBD1. CDR1 is LNHDA and CDR2 is SQIVND in the germline V gene (reference sequence). After removal of 4 bases from V and 4 bases from J, the junction contained 6 bases not matched to a gene. The CDR3 sequence is 15 residues long. The full variable domain, its missing parts supplied by reference TRBV19 and TRBJ1-3, is DGGITQSPKYLFRKEGQNVTLSCEQNLNHDAMYWYRQDPGQGLRLIYYSQIVNDFQKGDIAEGYSVSREKKESFPLTVTSAQKNPTAFYLCASSTGGHYGNTIYFGEGSWLTVV.